The rows below give T cell receptor beta chains drawn from one sample of a study of regulatory T cells in long-lasting Graves disease. TCRdb reanalysed the multiplex PCR reads using MiXCR and keeps one entry per CDR3 protein. The sample yields roughly 300,000 distinct CDR3 sequences, roughly a fifth seen once. The source material was peripheral blood mononuclear cells (PBMCs), sampled when the disease was refractory, from a patient treated with antithyroid drugs. These TCRs come from a female donor with Graves disease. The CDR3 runs from the conserved cysteine through the conserved F or W. D genes are given only for firm matches. Expanded clones are given a class, and other clones once, few, many or no size at all.

clone size: -
V gene: TRBV4-3
D gene: -
J gene: TRBJ1-4
CDR3 protein: CASSQANEGRTLWGEKLFF

clone size: many
V gene: TRBV18
D gene: -
J gene: TRBJ1-1
CDR3 protein: CASSHEGEAFF

clone size: many
V gene: TRBV12-3/TRBV12-4
D gene: -
J gene: TRBJ2-5
CDR3 protein: CASRRQETQYF

clone size: few
V gene: TRBV4-3
D gene: -
J gene: TRBJ2-2
CDR3 protein: CASRRDSGTGELFF

clone size: few
V gene: TRBV7-9
D gene: TRBD2
J gene: TRBJ2-5
CDR3 protein: CASAWAGVHETQYF

clone size: many
V gene: TRBV10-2
D gene: -
J gene: TRBJ2-6
CDR3 protein: CASSESRGRGANVLTF

clone size: -
V gene: TRBV7-3
D gene: -
J gene: TRBJ2-7
CDR3 protein: CASSLLGTLSEQYF

clone size: -
V gene: TRBV7-8
D gene: TRBD1
J gene: TRBJ2-5
CDR3 protein: CASSCGYRGLGETQYF

clone size: few
V gene: TRBV4-1
D gene: -
J gene: TRBJ1-5
CDR3 protein: CASSQVGGGLNQPQHF

clone size: -
V gene: TRBV7-2
D gene: -
J gene: TRBJ1-2
CDR3 protein: CASSSSGPTGRYTF

clone size: -
V gene: TRBV3-1
D gene: -
J gene: TRBJ2-2
CDR3 protein: CASSQIGELFF

clone size: many
V gene: TRBV5-1
D gene: TRBD1
J gene: TRBJ1-2
CDR3 protein: CASSLAWDRGNYGYTF

clone size: -
V gene: TRBV5-5
D gene: -
J gene: TRBJ2-4
CDR3 protein: CASSSGDENIQYF

clone size: -
V gene: TRBV20-1
D gene: TRBD2
J gene: TRBJ2-3
CDR3 protein: CSAREWGGGTDTQYF

clone size: many
V gene: TRBV6-1
D gene: -
J gene: TRBJ2-7
CDR3 protein: CASGSILGQYF

clone size: many
V gene: TRBV12-3/TRBV12-4
D gene: TRBD1
J gene: TRBJ1-5
CDR3 protein: CASSYEGWGQGIQPQHF